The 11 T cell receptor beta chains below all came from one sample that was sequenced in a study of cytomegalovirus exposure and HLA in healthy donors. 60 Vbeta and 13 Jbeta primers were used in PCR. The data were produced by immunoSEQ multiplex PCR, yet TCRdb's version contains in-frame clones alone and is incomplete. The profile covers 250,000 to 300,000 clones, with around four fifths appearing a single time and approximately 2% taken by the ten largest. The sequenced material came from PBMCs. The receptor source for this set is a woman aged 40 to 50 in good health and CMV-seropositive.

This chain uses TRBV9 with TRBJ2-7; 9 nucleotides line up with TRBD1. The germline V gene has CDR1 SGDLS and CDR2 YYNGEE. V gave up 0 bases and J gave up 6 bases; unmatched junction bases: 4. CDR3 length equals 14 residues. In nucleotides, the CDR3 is TGTGCCAGCAGCGTAGGGGGGACAGGGATCGAGCAGTACTTC. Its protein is CASSVGGTGIEQYF.

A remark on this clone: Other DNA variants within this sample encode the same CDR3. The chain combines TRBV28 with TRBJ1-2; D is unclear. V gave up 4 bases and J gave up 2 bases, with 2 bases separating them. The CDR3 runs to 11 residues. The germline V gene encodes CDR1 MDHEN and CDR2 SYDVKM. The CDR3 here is CASSSNYGYTF. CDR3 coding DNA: TGTGCCAGCAGTTCAAACTATGGCTACACCTTC.

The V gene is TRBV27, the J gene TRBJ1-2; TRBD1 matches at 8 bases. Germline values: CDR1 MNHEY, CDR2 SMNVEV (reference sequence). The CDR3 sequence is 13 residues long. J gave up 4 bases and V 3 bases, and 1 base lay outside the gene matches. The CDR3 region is CASSFTGGYGYTF. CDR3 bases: TGTGCCAGCAGTTTTACAGGGGGCTATGGCTACACCTTC.

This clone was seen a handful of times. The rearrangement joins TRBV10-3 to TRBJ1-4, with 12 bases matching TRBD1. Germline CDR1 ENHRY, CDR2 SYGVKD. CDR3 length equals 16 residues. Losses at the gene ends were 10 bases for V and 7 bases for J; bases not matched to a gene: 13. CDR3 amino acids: CASSPGQGAIVEKLFF. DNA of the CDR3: TGTGCCAGCAGCCCGGGACAGGGGGCTATCGTTGAAAAACTGTTTTTT.

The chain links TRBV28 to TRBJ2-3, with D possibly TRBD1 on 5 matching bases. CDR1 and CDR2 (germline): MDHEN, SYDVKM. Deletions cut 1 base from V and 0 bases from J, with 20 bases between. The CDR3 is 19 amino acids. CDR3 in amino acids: CASSLSPDVRGYSTDTQYF. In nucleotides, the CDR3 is TGTGCCAGCAGTTTATCCCCTGACGTTAGGGGATACAGCACAGATACGCAGTATTTT.

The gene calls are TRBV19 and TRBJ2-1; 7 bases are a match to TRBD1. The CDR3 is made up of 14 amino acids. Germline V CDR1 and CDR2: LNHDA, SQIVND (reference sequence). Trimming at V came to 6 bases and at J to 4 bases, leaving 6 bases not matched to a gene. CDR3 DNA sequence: TGTGCCAGTAGCCGGACAGGCCTTTACAATGAGCAGTTCTTC. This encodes CASSRTGLYNEQFF.

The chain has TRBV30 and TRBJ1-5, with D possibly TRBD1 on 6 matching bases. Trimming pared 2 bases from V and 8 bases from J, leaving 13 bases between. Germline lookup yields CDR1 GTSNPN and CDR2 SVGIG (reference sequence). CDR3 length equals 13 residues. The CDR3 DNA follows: TGTGCCTGGAGTCGACAGGTTCGAGAGCCCCAGCATTTT. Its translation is CAWSRQVREPQHF.

This CDR3 reads CASSVNRDAYGYTF. The CDR3 bases are TGTGCCAGCAGTGTTAACAGGGATGCCTATGGCTACACCTTC. The chain is built from TRBV2 and TRBJ1-2, with D possibly being TRBD1 (6 bases). The V gene lost 4 bases and the J gene lost 4 bases, with 13 bases spanning the gap. The CDR3 loop spans 14 amino acids. Germline CDR1 SNHLY, CDR2 FYNNEI.

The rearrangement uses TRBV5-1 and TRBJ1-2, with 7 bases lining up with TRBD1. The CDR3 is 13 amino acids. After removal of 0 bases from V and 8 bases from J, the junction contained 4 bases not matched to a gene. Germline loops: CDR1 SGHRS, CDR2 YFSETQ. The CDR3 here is CASSLEARGGYTF. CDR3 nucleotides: TGCGCCAGCAGCTTGGAGGCCAGGGGGGGCTACACCTTC. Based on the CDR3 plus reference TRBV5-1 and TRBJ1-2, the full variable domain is KAGVTQTPRYLIKTRGQQVTLSCSPISGHRSVSWYQQTPGQGLQFLFEYFSETQRNKGNFPGRFSGRQFSNSRSEMNVSTLELGDSALYLCASSLEARGGYTFGSGTRLTVV.

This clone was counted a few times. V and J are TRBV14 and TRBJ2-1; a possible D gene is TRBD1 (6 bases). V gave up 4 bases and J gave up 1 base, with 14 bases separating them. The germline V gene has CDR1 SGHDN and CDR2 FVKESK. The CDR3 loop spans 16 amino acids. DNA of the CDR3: TGTGCCAGCAGCCTTTTTGGGCAGGGGTCCTACAATGAGCAGTTCTTC. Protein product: CASSLFGQGSYNEQFF.

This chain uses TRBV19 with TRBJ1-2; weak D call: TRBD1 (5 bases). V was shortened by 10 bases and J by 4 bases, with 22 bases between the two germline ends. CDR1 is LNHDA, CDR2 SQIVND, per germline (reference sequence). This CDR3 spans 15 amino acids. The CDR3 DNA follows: TGTGCCACCAAACTAAGCCAGGGTGGTTCCTATGGCTACACCTTC. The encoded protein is CATKLSQGGSYGYTF.